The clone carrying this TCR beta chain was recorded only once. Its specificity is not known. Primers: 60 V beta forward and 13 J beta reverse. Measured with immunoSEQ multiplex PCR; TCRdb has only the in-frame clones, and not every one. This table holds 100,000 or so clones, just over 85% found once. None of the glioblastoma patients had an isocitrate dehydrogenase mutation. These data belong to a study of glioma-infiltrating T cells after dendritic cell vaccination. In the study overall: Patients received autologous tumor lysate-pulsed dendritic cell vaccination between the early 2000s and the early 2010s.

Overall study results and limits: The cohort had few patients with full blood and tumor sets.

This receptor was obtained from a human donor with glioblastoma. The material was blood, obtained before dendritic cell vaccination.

The CDR3 DNA reads as TGCAGCGTTGTCAGGGCTTTGTTTGCAGATACGCAGTATTTT. Encoded protein: CSVVRALFADTQYF. V usage is TRBV29-1 and J usage is TRBJ2-3; possible D gene TRBD1, 5 bases. CDR3 length: 14 residues. Germline V gives CDR1 SQVTM, CDR2 ANQGSEA. With 4 bases removed from V and 4 bases from J, the gap between germline ends came to 15 bases.